Listed below are T cell receptor beta chains from one sample, sequenced in a study of blood T cell repertoires in COVID-19. Generated by immunoSEQ multiplex PCR, the TCRdb table keeps only in-frame clones and is missing some. The table records 200,000 to 300,000 clones, about 87% of them present only once. The sequenced material came from PBMCs or T cells enriched from blood (not recorded which). The receptor source for this set is a woman aged 35 to 49 with acute COVID-19. Each CDR3 is given with its conserved first and last residue. The D gene is left open where the match is weak. Some rows mark clone size as missing; the rest say once, few, many or name a class of expanded clone.

TRBJ1-1 - few TRBV30 14 CAWSHPDRNTEAFF TGTGCCTGGAGCCACCCGGACAGAAACACTGAAGCTTTCTTT
TRBJ2-3 - - TRBV6-1 11 CASSDDRTQYF TGTGCCAGCAGTGACGACAGGACGCAGTATTTT
TRBJ2-1 TRBD1 - TRBV5-5 14 CASSLGQGNNEQFF TGTGCCAGCAGCCTGGGACAGGGAAACAATGAGCAGTTCTTC
TRBJ2-7 TRBD2 - TRBV24-1 15 CATSGSGVRAYEQYF TGTGCCACCAGTGGGAGCGGGGTCCGGGCCTACGAGCAGTACTTC
TRBJ1-1 - - TRBV12-3/TRBV12-4 13 CASRQTVNTEAFF TGTGCCAGCAGGCAAACAGTGAACACTGAAGCTTTCTTT
TRBJ1-3 TRBD1 - TRBV14 15 CASSRRTGQGNTIYF TGTGCCAGCAGCCGTCGGACAGGGCAAGGAAACACCATATATTTT
TRBJ2-1 - - TRBV7-9 15 CASSLVVSGYNEQFF TGTGCCAGCAGCTTAGTCGTTAGCGGCTACAATGAGCAGTTCTTC
TRBJ2-1 TRBD2 once TRBV19 19 CASSIRIGLAGVNWDEQFF TGTGCCAGTAGTATACGGATCGGACTAGCGGGAGTCAATTGGGATGAGCAGTTCTTC
TRBJ2-7 - - TRBV5-1 15 CASSLWGGSGYEQYF TGCGCCAGCAGCTTGTGGGGTGGGAGCGGCTACGAGCAGTACTTC
TRBJ2-7 - - TRBV11-1 16 CASSLSYNSILYEQYF TGTGCCAGCAGCTTGAGTTATAATTCCATCCTTTACGAGCAGTACTTC
TRBJ1-1 - - TRBV3-1/TRBV3-2 14 CASSQAPPDTEAFF TGTGCCAGCAGCCAAGCGCCTCCGGACACTGAAGCTTTCTTT
TRBJ1-1 TRBD1 - TRBV5-4 14 CASSVRQGHTEAFF TGTGCCAGCAGCGTGCGACAGGGGCACACTGAAGCTTTCTTT
TRBJ1-4 TRBD1 - TRBV9 15 CASSVGTGDYEKLFF TGTGCCAGCAGCGTAGGGACAGGGGATTATGAAAAACTGTTTTTT
TRBJ1-1 - once TRBV11-2 13 CASSWTQNTEAFF TGTGCCAGCAGCTGGACACAGAACACTGAAGCTTTCTTT
TRBJ1-2 TRBD1 - TRBV28 17 CASSSPGQGFPNYGYTF TGTGCCAGCAGTTCCCCGGGACAGGGGTTTCCTAACTATGGCTACACCTTC
TRBJ1-6 TRBD1 - TRBV3-1/TRBV3-2 15 CASKLDRGKNSPLHF TGTGCCAGCAAATTGGACAGGGGTAAAAATTCACCCCTCCACTTT
TRBJ2-3 - - TRBV5-4 15 CASSLLSGSGDTQYF TGTGCCAGCAGCTTGCTCTCAGGATCTGGAGATACGCAGTATTTT
TRBJ2-1 - - TRBV19 17 CASSPTAYSSSYNEQFF TGTGCCAGTAGTCCTACAGCCTACTCAAGCTCCTACAATGAGCAGTTCTTC
TRBJ1-1 - - TRBV27 15 CASSLLRTAQGEAFF TGTGCCAGCAGTTTATTAAGGACAGCCCAGGGTGAAGCTTTCTTT
TRBJ2-1 TRBD1 - TRBV29-1 13 CSVDGTVSGVQFF TGCAGCGTTGACGGGACAGTCTCTGGGGTGCAGTTCTTC
TRBJ2-1 TRBD2 - TRBV4-3 15 CASSLLADRREEQFF TGCGCCAGCAGCCTGCTAGCGGACCGAAGGGAAGAGCAGTTCTTC
TRBJ2-5 TRBD1 - TRBV28 15 CASTDPGGLRETQYF TGTGCCAGCACCGACCCAGGGGGTTTGCGAGAGACCCAGTACTTC
TRBJ2-1 - - TRBV4-1 12 CASSQTGLEQFF TGCGCCAGCAGCCAAACGGGACTGGAGCAGTTCTTC
TRBJ2-5 - - TRBV7-2 17 CASSLSFARASQETQYF TGTGCCAGCAGCTTAAGCTTCGCCAGGGCGAGTCAGGAGACCCAGTACTTC